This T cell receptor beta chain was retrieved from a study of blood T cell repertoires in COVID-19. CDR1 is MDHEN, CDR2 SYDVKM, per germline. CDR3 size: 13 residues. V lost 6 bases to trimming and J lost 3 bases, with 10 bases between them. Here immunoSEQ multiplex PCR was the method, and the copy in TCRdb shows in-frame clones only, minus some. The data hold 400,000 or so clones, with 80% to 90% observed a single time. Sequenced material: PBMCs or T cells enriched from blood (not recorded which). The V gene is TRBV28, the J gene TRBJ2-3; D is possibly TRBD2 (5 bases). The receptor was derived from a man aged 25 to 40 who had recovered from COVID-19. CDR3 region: CASSTPGTDTQYF. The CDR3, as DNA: TGTGCCAGCAGCACGCCGGGGACAGATACGCAGTATTTT.